The text below deals with one T cell receptor beta chain. Its antigen is currently unknown. V lost 0 bases to trimming and J lost 6 bases, with 15 bases between them. Germline CDR1 reads MGHRA; CDR2 reads YSYEKL. This CDR3 spans 16 amino acids. The donors were in the roughly 130-subject validation cohort; that cohort was separate from the roughly 730-subject first cohort. The source of the sample is a study of cytomegalovirus exposure and HLA in healthy donors. The method was immunoSEQ multiplex PCR; TCRdb's version includes in-frame clones alone and lacks a portion of them. The sample shows 65,000 or so clones, approximately 94% of them seen only once. Study conclusions and caveats: Associated with cytomegalovirus, according to the listing, were 150 to 200 TCR beta chains. Both high specificity and high sensitivity reportedly marked the classifier's diagnosis of cytomegalovirus status. In vitro experiments confirmed that a few CMV-associated chains were specific for CMV antigens.

The source is a man in his late teens or twenties in good health and CMV-seropositive. Sequenced sample: PBMCs. V is TRBV4-1 and J is TRBJ1-5, with D tentatively TRBD1 (6 bases). The chain's CDR3 is CASSQEIGTFSQPQHF. The CDR3 DNA reads TGCGCCAGCAGCCAAGAGATCGGGACATTCAGTCAGCCCCAGCATTTT.